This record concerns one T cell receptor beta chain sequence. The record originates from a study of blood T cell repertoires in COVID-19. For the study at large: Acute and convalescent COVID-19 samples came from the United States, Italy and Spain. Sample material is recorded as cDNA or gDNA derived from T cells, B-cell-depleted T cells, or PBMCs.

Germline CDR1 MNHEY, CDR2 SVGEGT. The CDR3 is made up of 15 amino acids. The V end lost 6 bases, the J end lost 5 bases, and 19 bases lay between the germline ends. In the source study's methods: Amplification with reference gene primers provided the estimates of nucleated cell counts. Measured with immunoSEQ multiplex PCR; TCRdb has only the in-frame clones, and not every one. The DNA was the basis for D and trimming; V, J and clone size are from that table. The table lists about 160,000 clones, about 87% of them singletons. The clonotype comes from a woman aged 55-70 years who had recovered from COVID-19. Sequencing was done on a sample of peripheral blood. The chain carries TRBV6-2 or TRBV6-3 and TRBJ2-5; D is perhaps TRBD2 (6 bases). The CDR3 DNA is TGTGCCAGCAGCCAGGCCGGCGGGAAAGGGGAGACCCAGTACTTC. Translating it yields CASSQAGGKGETQYF.